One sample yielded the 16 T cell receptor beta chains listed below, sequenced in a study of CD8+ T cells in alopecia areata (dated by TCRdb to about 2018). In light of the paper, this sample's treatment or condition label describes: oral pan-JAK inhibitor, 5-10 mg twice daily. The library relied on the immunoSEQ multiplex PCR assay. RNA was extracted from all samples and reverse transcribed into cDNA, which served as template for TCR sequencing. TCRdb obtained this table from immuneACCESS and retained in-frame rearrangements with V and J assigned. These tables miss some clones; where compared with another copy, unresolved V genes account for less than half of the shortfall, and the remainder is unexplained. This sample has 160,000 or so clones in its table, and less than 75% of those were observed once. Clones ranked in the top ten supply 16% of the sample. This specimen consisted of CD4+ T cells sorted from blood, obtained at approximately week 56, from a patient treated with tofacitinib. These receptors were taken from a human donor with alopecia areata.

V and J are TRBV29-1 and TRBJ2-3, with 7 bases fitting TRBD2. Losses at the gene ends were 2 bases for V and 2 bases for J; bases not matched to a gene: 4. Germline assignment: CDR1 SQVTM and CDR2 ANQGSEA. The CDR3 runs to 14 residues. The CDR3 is CSVEWTRLTDTQYF. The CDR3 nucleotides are TGCAGCGTTGAATGGACTAGACTCACAGATACGCAGTATTTT.

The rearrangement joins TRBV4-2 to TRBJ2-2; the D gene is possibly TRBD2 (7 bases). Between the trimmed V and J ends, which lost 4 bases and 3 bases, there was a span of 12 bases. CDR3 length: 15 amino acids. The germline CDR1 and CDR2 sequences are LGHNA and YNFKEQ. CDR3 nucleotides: TGTGCCAGCAGCCGGGGGGGGCCGGACACCGGGGAGCTGTTTTTT. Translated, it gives CASSRGGPDTGELFF.

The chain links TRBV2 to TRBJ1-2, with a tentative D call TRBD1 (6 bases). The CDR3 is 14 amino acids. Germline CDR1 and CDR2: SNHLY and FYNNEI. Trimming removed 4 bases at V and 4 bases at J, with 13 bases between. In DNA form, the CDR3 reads TGTGCCAGCAGTGCGAGGGGAGGGGGCTATGGCTACACCTTC. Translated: CASSARGGGYGYTF.

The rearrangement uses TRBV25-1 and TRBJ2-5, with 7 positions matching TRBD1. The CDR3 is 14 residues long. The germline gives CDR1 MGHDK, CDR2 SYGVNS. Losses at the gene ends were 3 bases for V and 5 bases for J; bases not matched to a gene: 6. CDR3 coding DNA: TGTGCCAGCAGTGATAACAGGGGTTTGGAGACCCAGTACTTC. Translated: CASSDNRGLETQYF.

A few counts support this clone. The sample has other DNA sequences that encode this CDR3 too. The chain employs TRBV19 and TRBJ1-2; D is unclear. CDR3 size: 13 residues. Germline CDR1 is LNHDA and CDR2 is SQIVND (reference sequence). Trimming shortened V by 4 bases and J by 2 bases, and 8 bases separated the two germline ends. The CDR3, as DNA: TGTGCCAGTAGTAAGACCGAAAACTATGGCTACACCTTC. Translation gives CASSKTENYGYTF.

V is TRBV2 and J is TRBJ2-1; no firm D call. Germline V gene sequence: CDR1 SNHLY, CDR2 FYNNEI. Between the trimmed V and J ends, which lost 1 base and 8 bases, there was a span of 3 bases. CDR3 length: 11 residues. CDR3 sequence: CASSEVDEQFF. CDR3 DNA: TGTGCCAGCAGTGAAGTGGATGAGCAGTTCTTC.

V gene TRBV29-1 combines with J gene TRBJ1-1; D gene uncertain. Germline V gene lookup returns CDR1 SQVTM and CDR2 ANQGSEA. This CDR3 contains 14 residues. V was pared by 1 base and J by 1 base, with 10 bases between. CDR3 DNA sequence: TGCAGCGTTGAAGTAGTCAGACCGAACACTGAAGCTTTCTTT. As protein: CSVEVVRPNTEAFF.

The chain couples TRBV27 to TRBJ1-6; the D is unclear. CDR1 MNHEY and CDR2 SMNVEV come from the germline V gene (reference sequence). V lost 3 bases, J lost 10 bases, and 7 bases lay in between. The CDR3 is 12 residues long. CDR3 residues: CASSFFLSPLHF. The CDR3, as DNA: TGTGCCAGCAGTTTCTTTCTATCACCCCTCCACTTT.

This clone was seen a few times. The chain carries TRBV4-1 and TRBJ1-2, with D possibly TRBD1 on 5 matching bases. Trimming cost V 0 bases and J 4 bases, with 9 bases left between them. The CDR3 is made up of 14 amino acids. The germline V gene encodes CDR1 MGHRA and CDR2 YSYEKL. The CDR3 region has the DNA TGCGCCAGCAGCCAAGATTGGGGGATCTATGGCTACACCTTC. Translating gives CASSQDWGIYGYTF.

In DNA, the CDR3 is TGCGCCAGCAGCTTGAGTGCGACACTGAACACTGAAGCTTTCTTT. Its protein is CASSLSATLNTEAFF. The chain links TRBV5-1 to TRBJ1-1; D unclear. Germline V CDR1 and CDR2: SGHRS, YFSETQ. The CDR3 loop spans 15 amino acids. The ends were cut back, 1 base at V and 0 bases at J, with 10 bases in the middle.

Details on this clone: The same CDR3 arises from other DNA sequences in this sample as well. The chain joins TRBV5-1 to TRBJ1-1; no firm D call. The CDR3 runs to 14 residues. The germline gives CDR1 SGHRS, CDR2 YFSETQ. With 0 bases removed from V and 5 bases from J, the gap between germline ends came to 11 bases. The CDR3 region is CASSLEGRGTEAFF. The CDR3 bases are TGCGCCAGCAGCTTGGAAGGGCGAGGGACTGAAGCTTTCTTT.

CDR3 nucleotide sequence: TGTGCCTGGAGTGTATGGGACAGGGGCGAGGGTCAGCCCCAGCATTTT. Protein product: CAWSVWDRGEGQPQHF. The chain carries TRBV30 and TRBJ1-5, with 10 bases fitting TRBD1. The germline V gene has CDR1 GTSNPN and CDR2 SVGIG (reference sequence). This CDR3 region has 16 residues. The V gene end was trimmed by 0 bases and the J gene end by 6 bases; junction bases not matched to a gene: 8.

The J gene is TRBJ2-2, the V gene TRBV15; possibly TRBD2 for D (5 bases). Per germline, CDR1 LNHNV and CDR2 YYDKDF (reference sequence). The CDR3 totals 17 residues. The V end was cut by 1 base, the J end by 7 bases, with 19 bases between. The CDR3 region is CATSRVGFRGLVGELFF. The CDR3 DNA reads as TGTGCCACCAGCAGAGTTGGGTTTCGGGGTCTCGTCGGGGAGCTGTTTTTT.

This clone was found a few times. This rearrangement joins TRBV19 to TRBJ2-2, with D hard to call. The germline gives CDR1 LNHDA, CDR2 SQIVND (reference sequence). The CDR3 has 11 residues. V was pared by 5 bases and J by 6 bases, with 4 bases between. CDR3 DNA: TGTGCCAGTAGTTCTGCCGGGGAGCTGTTTTTT. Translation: CASSSAGELFF.

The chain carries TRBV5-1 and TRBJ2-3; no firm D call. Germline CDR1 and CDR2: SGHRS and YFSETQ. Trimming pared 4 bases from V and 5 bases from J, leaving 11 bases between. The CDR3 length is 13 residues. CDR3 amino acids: CASSIESVDTQYF. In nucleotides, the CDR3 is TGCGCCAGCAGCATTGAGTCGGTAGATACGCAGTATTTT.

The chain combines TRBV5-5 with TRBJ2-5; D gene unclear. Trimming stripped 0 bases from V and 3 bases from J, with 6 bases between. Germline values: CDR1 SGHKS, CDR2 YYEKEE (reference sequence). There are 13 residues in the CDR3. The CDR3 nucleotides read TGTGCCAGCAGCTTGGTTGGGGAAGAGACCCAGTACTTC. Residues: CASSLVGEETQYF.